This T cell receptor beta chain stems from a study of OX40 agonist ivuxolimab in advanced cancers. Study as a whole: The dose-escalation cohort was roughly 84% male, with a mean age of 60 years, ranging roughly 23 to 79. Study-level points and caveats: There was clonal expansion of CD4+ and CD8+ blood T cells by week 6 at 0.1 to 3.0 mg/kg.

Remarks on this clone: The antigen remains unidentified.

This CDR3 comprises 16 residues. Trimming cost V 0 bases and J 1 base; bases outside gene matches: 5. The germline V gene has CDR1 LGHNA and CDR2 YNFKEQ. TCRdb's table, derived via immunoSEQ multiplex PCR, lists solely in-frame clones and lacks some. The sample includes some 98,000 clones, roughly 91% of them seen just once. The TCR originated in an adult with an advanced solid tumor such as melanoma, head and neck, liver or kidney cancer. The sample in question was CD4+ or CD8+ T cells sorted from blood, obtained in a trial of the OX40 agonist ivuxolimab. J is TRBJ2-7 and V is TRBV4-2; 8 nucleotides line up with TRBD2. The DNA for the CDR3 is TGTGCCAGCAGCCAAGACCCGGCGGGGGGTTCCTACGAGCAGTACTTC. Translated, it gives CASSQDPAGGSYEQYF.